Sequencing of this T cell receptor beta chain was carried out in a study of T-cell memory formation after mild COVID-19 (dated by TCRdb to the early 2020s). The study in broad terms: TCR sequence clusters from the two donors were found to be largely donor specific. In a couple of donors, T-cell clones that expanded and contracted after mild COVID-19 were tracked by sequencing TCRalpha and TCRbeta repertoires over time. Two young, previously healthy adult volunteers made up the cohort, one male and one female. Study-wide conclusions, independent of this receptor: Some responding clones were detected in pre-infection memory, which suggested that pre-existing cross-reactive memory T cells had joined the SARS-CoV-2 response. Only a couple of mild cases were covered by the study, and larger cohorts that include severe cases with pre-infection samples were considered necessary. Whether the second-wave clones peaking on day 37 were SARS-CoV-2 specific was not confirmed. Balanced CD4/CD8 phenotypes were observed for clones contracting from day 15 to 85, whereas a bias towards CD4+ was observed for a second wave of clones expanding from day 15 to 37. Contracting CD4+ clones were found mainly in CM and EM memory subsets, while CD8+ clones were enriched in EMRA.

Ficoll-Paque density gradient centrifugation was the method used to isolate PBMCs. This clonotype came up a few times. The antigen this receptor binds is unknown. The sample holds no much larger clone one base away, and base qualities are not on file. Counted from cysteine to phenylalanine, this CDR3 has 15 amino acids. The read is trimmed to its CDR3 DNA, 45 bases read in frame from base 1. Relative to germline, V is 1 base shorter and J is 3 bases shorter, with 11 bases between their ends. This sample was sequenced with an Illumina NovaSeq 6000. Using 5'RACE with constant-segment primers, TCRalpha and TCRbeta cDNA libraries were constructed, with sample barcodes and unique molecular identifiers added in the process. RNA was extracted from every sample with Trizol reagent. The libraries were amplified in two PCR steps, and the second step added a second sample barcode and Illumina TruSeq adapters. The libraries were sequenced on an Illumina NovaSeq using 2 x 150 bp paired-end reads. From the authors' description of their analysis: With migec v1.2.7, reads were demultiplexed and then collapsed into UMI-guided consensus sequences. Using mixcr v2.1.11, the UMI consensuses were aligned to TRA and TRB V and J templates and assembled into clonotypes. Clonotypes were classified as expanded or contracted when called significant by both edgeR and NoisET, with noise models trained on biological replicates. For edgeR calls, a false discovery rate-adjusted p below 0.01 and a log2 fold-change threshold of 1 were applied. As an exploratory analysis of dynamics, max-normalized trajectories of the 1000 most abundant clonotypes were examined by PCA with hierarchical clustering. Each responding clone was given a CD4 or CD8 phenotype based on the CD4+ and CD8+ repertoires, which had been sequenced separately. TCRdb cleaned the public reads at Q25 with fastp, built clones with MiXCR and kept in-frame beta chains. A single entry per CDR3 protein holds the most common genes and DNA from its merged rows. These V and J calls originate from TCRdb's pipeline instead of the authors' own analysis. Counted in this sample were about 430,000 distinct CDR3 sequences; 24% of them appeared once. Jointly, the top ten make up roughly 9.7% of the sample.

Input material: PBMCs or a T cell subset sorted from them (not recorded which). The chain is encoded by TRBV12-3 or TRBV12-4 joined to TRBJ2-3, with TRBD2 tentatively as D gene (6 bases match). This receptor was taken from an adult woman who had mild COVID-19 (a few samples of this study predate the infection). The sample titles of this study are shuffled in the database, so cell type and time point are left out; the donor was told from shared clones. The CDR3 protein: CASSLGGTGTDTQYF. The DNA sequence reads TGTGCCAGCAGTTTAGGTGGGACTGGAACAGATACGCAGTATTTT.